Listed below are T cell receptor beta chains from one sample, sequenced in a study of blood T cell repertoires in COVID-19. Profiled with immunoSEQ multiplex PCR; TCRdb holds only in-frame clones, not every one. The sample contains more than 100,000 clones, 70% to 90% of which appear only once. Material: peripheral blood. These receptors originate from a woman between 45 and 65 years old with active or convalescent COVID-19. CDR3s include the opening cysteine and the closing phenylalanine or tryptophan. The order of the fields is J gene, V gene, clone size, D gene, CDR3 protein, CDR3 DNA. A D gene is named only where the DNA matches it firmly. Clone size is stated in some rows and not others, as once, few, many or a class when expanded.

TRBJ2-1	TRBV24-1	NA	TRBD2	CATSDTGTSPSYNEQFF	TGTGCCACCAGTGACACCGGGACTAGCCCCTCCTACAATGAGCAGTTCTTC
TRBJ2-1	TRBV9	NA	TRBD2	CASSVKEREFNNEQFF	TGTGCCAGCAGCGTAAAAGAGCGGGAGTTTAACAATGAGCAGTTCTTC
TRBJ2-1	TRBV28	NA	NA	CASSLEGDTYNEQFF	TGTGCCAGCAGTTTAGAGGGGGATACCTACAATGAGCAGTTCTTC
TRBJ2-3	TRBV7-2	NA	NA	CASSLRGSTDTQYF	TGTGCCAGCAGCTTACGAGGAAGCACAGATACGCAGTATTTT
TRBJ2-3	TRBV15	NA	NA	CATSRSRILTDTQYF	TGTGCCACCAGCAGGTCGCGGATTCTTACAGATACGCAGTATTTT
TRBJ2-7	TRBV2	NA	TRBD2	CASRGTTHEQYF	TGTGCCAGCAGGGGGACTACCCACGAGCAGTACTTC
TRBJ1-5	TRBV30	NA	TRBD1	CAWSGTGDRSSNQPQHF	TGTGCCTGGAGTGGGACAGGGGATCGATCTAGCAATCAGCCCCAGCATTTT
TRBJ2-7	TRBV4-2	NA	NA	CASSQEAGNSYEQYF	TGTGCCAGCAGCCAAGAGGCAGGGAACTCCTACGAGCAGTACTTC
TRBJ2-5	TRBV19	NA	NA	CASSMRGTQYF	TGTGCCAGTAGTATGAGAGGGACCCAGTACTTC
TRBJ2-7	TRBV28	NA	NA	CASRSGHYEQYF	TGTGCCAGCAGGTCGGGTCACTACGAGCAGTACTTC
TRBJ1-1	TRBV28	NA	NA	CASDLGTEAFF	TGTGCCAGCGACTTAGGAACTGAAGCTTTCTTT
TRBJ2-3	TRBV10-3	NA	NA	CAIRRGATDTQYF	TGTGCCATCCGCAGGGGGGCCACAGATACGCAGTATTTT
TRBJ2-1	TRBV28	once	TRBD2	CASGGLLAGEYNEQFF	TGTGCCAGCGGTGGACTCCTAGCGGGAGAGTACAATGAGCAGTTCTTC
TRBJ2-7	TRBV6-4	NA	NA	CASSEKRAQETLYEQYF	TGTGCCAGCAGTGAGAAGAGGGCCCAAGAGACCCTCTACGAGCAGTACTTC
TRBJ2-3	TRBV5-4	NA	NA	CASSLEVGADTQYF	TGTGCCAGCAGCTTGGAGGTAGGAGCTGATACGCAGTATTTT
TRBJ2-7	TRBV5-6	NA	NA	CASSTTLPRNHYEQYF	TGTGCCAGCAGCACAACGCTTCCCAGGAACCACTACGAGCAGTACTTC
TRBJ2-7	TRBV19	once	NA	CASSMGKVGAYEQYF	TGTGCCAGTAGTATGGGGAAGGTAGGGGCCTACGAGCAGTACTTC
TRBJ2-4	TRBV11-2	NA	TRBD2	CASSREVKNIQYF	TGTGCCAGCAGCCGGGAGGTCAAAAACATTCAGTACTTC
TRBJ1-1	TRBV19	NA	TRBD1	CAVNRGLNTEAFF	TGTGCCGTTAACAGGGGGCTGAACACTGAAGCTTTCTTT
TRBJ2-1	TRBV11-3	once	TRBD2	CASSLASSGRNDGEQFF	TGTGCCAGCAGCTTAGCGTCTAGCGGGCGAAATGACGGTGAGCAGTTCTTC
TRBJ2-2	TRBV11-2	NA	TRBD2	CASSLLAGVRTGELFF	TGTGCCAGCAGCCTACTAGCGGGAGTCAGGACCGGGGAGCTGTTTTTT
TRBJ2-7	TRBV10-3	NA	TRBD1	CATSQGQTYEQYF	TGTGCCACCTCACAGGGGCAAACCTACGAGCAGTACTTC
TRBJ2-3	TRBV28	NA	NA	CASSILADTQYF	TGTGCCAGCAGCATACTCGCAGATACGCAGTATTTT
TRBJ1-1	TRBV2	NA	TRBD1	CASRGTGANTEAFF	TGTGCCAGCAGGGGGACAGGAGCAAACACTGAAGCTTTCTTT
TRBJ2-3	TRBV7-7	NA	TRBD2	CASGGTRGDTQYF	TGTGCTAGCGGCGGGACTAGAGGGGATACGCAGTATTTT
TRBJ1-5	TRBV6-1	NA	TRBD1	CASSEYDRDLISNQPQHF	TGTGCCAGCAGTGAGTATGACAGGGACCTTATTAGCAATCAGCCCCAGCATTTT
TRBJ2-2	TRBV27	few	TRBD1	CASSFTYPRTGNTGELFF	TGTGCCAGCAGTTTCACGTATCCTCGGACAGGGAACACCGGGGAGCTGTTTTTT
TRBJ2-7	TRBV9	NA	NA	CASSALLDADEQYF	TGTGCCAGCAGCGCCCTCCTAGACGCGGACGAGCAGTACTTC
TRBJ1-4	TRBV6-5	NA	NA	CASSYGGEKLFF	TGTGCCAGCAGTTACGGTGGCGAAAAACTGTTTTTT
TRBJ2-3	TRBV28	NA	NA	CASSFNQGLADTQYF	TGTGCCAGCAGTTTTAATCAGGGCCTCGCAGATACGCAGTATTTT
TRBJ2-2	TRBV5-1	few	NA	CASSDQGNTGELFF	TGCGCCAGCAGCGATCAGGGGAACACCGGGGAGCTGTTTTTT
TRBJ2-5	TRBV19	NA	NA	CASSILQGETQYF	TGTGCCAGTAGTATTCTACAGGGAGAGACCCAGTACTTC
TRBJ1-6	TRBV5-1	NA	TRBD1	CASSLRTGGSGSPLHF	TGCGCCAGCAGCTTGAGGACAGGCGGTTCGGGATCACCCCTCCACTTT
TRBJ2-1	TRBV2	NA	TRBD2	CASKPSRDPGLAQFF	TGTGCCAGCAAGCCATCTAGGGACCCGGGACTAGCACAGTTCTTC
TRBJ1-3	TRBV4-2	few	NA	CASSPTSVGGNTIYF	TGTGCCAGCAGCCCGACATCAGTGGGTGGAAACACCATATATTTT
TRBJ1-1	TRBV4-2	NA	TRBD1	CASSPRPGQENTEAFF	TGTGCCAGCAGCCCCCGCCCGGGACAGGAGAACACTGAAGCTTTCTTT
TRBJ2-2	TRBV4-2	once	NA	CASSQEVRLDNTGELFF	TGTGCCAGCAGCCAAGAGGTTCGACTAGACAATACCGGGGAGCTGTTTTTT
TRBJ1-4	TRBV14	NA	TRBD1	CASSPLQGAGEKLFF	TGTGCCAGCAGCCCCCTTCAGGGGGCAGGAGAAAAACTGTTTTTT
TRBJ2-1	TRBV19	NA	TRBD2	CASSIERASGISGEQFF	TGTGCCAGTAGTATAGAGAGGGCTAGCGGGATTTCGGGTGAGCAGTTCTTC
TRBJ1-1	TRBV20-1	NA	NA	CSVFSFAEAFF	TGCAGTGTTTTCTCGTTTGCTGAAGCTTTCTTT
TRBJ2-3	TRBV12-5	NA	TRBD1	CASARDRYTDTQYF	TGTGCTAGCGCCCGGGACAGGTACACAGATACGCAGTATTTT
TRBJ1-6	TRBV30	once	TRBD1	CAWSMTGRYNSPLHF	TGTGCCTGGAGTATGACAGGGCGATATAATTCACCCCTCCACTTT
TRBJ1-1	TRBV28	NA	NA	CASSFRSGWAGDTEAFF	TGTGCCAGCAGTTTTAGGTCCGGGTGGGCAGGGGACACTGAAGCTTTCTTT
TRBJ2-3	TRBV9	NA	NA	CASSVVGGSSTDTQYF	TGTGCCAGCAGCGTAGTCGGCGGGTCTAGCACAGATACGCAGTATTTT
TRBJ2-1	TRBV27	NA	NA	CASSFSGTWNEQFF	TGTGCCAGCAGTTTTTCCGGGACTTGGAATGAGCAGTTCTTC
TRBJ2-3	TRBV12-3/TRBV12-4	NA	NA	CASSLWESDTQYF	TGTGCCAGCAGTTTATGGGAGTCAGATACGCAGTATTTT
TRBJ2-7	TRBV4-2	few	NA	CASRNQGGGEQYF	TGTGCCAGCCGAAATCAAGGCGGTGGGGAGCAGTACTTC
TRBJ1-6	TRBV27	NA	NA	CASKGDWYSPLHF	TGTGCCAGCAAGGGGGATTGGTATTCACCCCTCCACTTT
TRBJ2-7	TRBV15	NA	TRBD1	CATSSGSGTGGGKQYF	TGTGCCACCAGCAGTGGATCCGGGACAGGGGGCGGCAAGCAGTACTTC
TRBJ2-2	TRBV2	NA	NA	CASSESRPPTGELFF	TGTGCCAGCAGTGAGTCCAGGCCACCTACCGGGGAGCTGTTTTTT
TRBJ1-2	TRBV7-9	NA	NA	CASSLVGGDYGYTF	TGTGCCAGCAGCTTAGTAGGGGGGGACTATGGCTACACCTTC
TRBJ2-7	TRBV21-1	NA	NA	CASSTIPGAVNYEQYF	TGTGCCAGCAGTACCATCCCCGGTGCGGTGAACTACGAGCAGTACTTC